The source of this T cell receptor beta chain is a study of blood T cell repertoires in COVID-19. Study as a whole: Some COVID-19 samples were acute and others convalescent; all came from the United States, Italy and Spain. PBMCs, B-cell-depleted T cells, or T cells provided the cDNA or gDNA that made up the material.

On this clone: Distinct nucleotide sequences in the sample also encode this CDR3.

Trimming shortened V by 2 bases and J by 4 bases, and 9 bases separated the two germline ends. The germline V gene has CDR1 SGHRS and CDR2 YFSETQ. The CDR3 has 14 residues. In the study's own analysis: The assay estimated nucleated cells by amplifying reference gene primers. Produced via immunoSEQ multiplex PCR; TCRdb's table is partial and in-frame only. D and trimming were read from the DNA, whereas the V and J calls and clone size are those reported in that table. There are 100,000 or so clones in the sample; around nine tenths occur only once, and roughly 19% lies in the top ten. The receptor was derived from a human donor with acute or convalescent COVID-19. The donor label of this sample is uncertain. V usage is TRBV5-1 and J usage is TRBJ1-4; weak D call: TRBD1 (6 bases). Sequenced sample: peripheral blood. The CDR3 region has the DNA TGCGCCAGCAGCTTCGGACAGTATAATGAAAAACTGTTTTTT. Translated, it gives CASSFGQYNEKLFF.